This paragraph reports one T cell receptor beta chain. Antigen specificity is unknown. This entry belongs to a study of CD8 T cells in ankylosing spondylitis. Germline V gives CDR1 SGHAT, CDR2 FQNNGV. The V end was cut by 5 bases, the J end by 0 bases, with 15 bases between. This CDR3 is built from 16 residues. General observations from the study: What seemed typical of ankylosing spondylitis blood was a TCR beta motif built from roughly eight highly homologous variants.

TCRdb re-called the 5' RACE reads with MiXCR, one entry per CDR3 protein. The sample lists approximately 400,000 distinct CDR3 sequences, approximately 26% occurring once. Source material: blood, either unsorted or a sorted T cell fraction (not recorded which). This receptor was identified in a male donor with ankylosing spondylitis. This chain joins TRBV11-2 and TRBJ2-3; weak D call: TRBD1 (5 bases). The CDR3 protein is CASSHKGIVSTDTQYF. The CDR3 nucleotides are TGTGCCAGCAGCCACAAGGGGATTGTCAGCACAGATACGCAGTATTTT.